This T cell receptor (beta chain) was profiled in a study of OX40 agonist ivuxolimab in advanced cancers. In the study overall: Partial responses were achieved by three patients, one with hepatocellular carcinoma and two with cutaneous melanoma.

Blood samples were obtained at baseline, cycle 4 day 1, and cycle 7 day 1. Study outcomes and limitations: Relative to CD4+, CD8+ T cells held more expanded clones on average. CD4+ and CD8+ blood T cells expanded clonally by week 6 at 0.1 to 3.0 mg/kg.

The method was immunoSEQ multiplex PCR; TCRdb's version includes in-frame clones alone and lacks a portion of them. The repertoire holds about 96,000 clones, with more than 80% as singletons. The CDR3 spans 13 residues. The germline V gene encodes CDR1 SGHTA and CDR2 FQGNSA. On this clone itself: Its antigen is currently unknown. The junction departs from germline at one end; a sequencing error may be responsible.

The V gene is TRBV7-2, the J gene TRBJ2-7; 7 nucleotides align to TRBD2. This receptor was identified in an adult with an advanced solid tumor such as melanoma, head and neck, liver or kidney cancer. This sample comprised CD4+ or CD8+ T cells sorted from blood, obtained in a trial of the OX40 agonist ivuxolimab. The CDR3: CASSVAGSYEQYF. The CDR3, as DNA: TGTGCCAGCAGCGTAGCGGGCTCCTACGAGCAGTACTTC.